Listed below are T cell receptor beta chains from one sample, sequenced in a study of identical twins. TCRdb reprocessed the 5' RACE reads with MiXCR, giving one entry per CDR3 protein. The sample holds more than 250,000 distinct CDR3 sequences, 8% to 9% seen once. Another study also made use of these data, one on yellow fever vaccine responses in identical twins.

Material: memory (CD45RO+) T cells sorted from blood. These receptors came from a woman aged 18-35 years in good health. Each CDR3 is given with its conserved first and last residue. A D gene is named only where the DNA matches it firmly. Clone size is shown for a subset of rows, as once, few, many or a class of expanded clone.

-	-	TRBJ1-2	TRBV6-5	CASSYGINYGYTF	TGTGCCAGCAGTTACGGCATTAACTATGGCTACACCTTC
-	few	TRBJ2-3	TRBV2	CASRTRDGRLSSTDTQYF	TGTGCCAGCAGAACGCGGGACGGTCGCCTCTCTAGCACAGATACGCAGTATTTT
-	many	TRBJ2-5	TRBV5-1	CASNRDGGLETQYF	TGCGCCAGCAACCGGGATGGTGGGTTGGAGACCCAGTACTTC
TRBD2	many	TRBJ2-1	TRBV2	CASTPPSGRLNEQFF	TGTGCCAGCACTCCTCCTAGCGGGAGGCTCAATGAGCAGTTCTTC
-	many	TRBJ2-1	TRBV7-6	CASSLSFLSGGEQFF	TGTGCCAGCAGCTTAAGTTTCCTAAGCGGTGGTGAGCAGTTCTTC
TRBD1	-	TRBJ2-5	TRBV25-1	CASSEDRGSWGETQYF	TGTGCCAGCAGTGAAGACAGGGGGTCCTGGGGGGAGACCCAGTACTTC
-	few	TRBJ1-2	TRBV7-9	CASSLVGGQYGYTF	TGTGCCAGCAGCTTAGTGGGGGGTCAATATGGCTACACCTTC
TRBD2	few	TRBJ2-1	TRBV6-5	CASRYQWGSGIYNEQFF	TGTGCCAGCAGGTACCAATGGGGAAGCGGGATCTACAATGAGCAGTTCTTC
-	few	TRBJ1-1	TRBV5-1	CASRKEWGRGNTEAFF	TGCGCCAGCAGAAAGGAATGGGGGCGAGGGAACACTGAAGCTTTCTTT
-	many	TRBJ2-1	TRBV28	CASIPGRSYNEQFF	TGTGCCAGCATACCGGGACGCTCCTACAATGAGCAGTTCTTC
TRBD2	few	TRBJ2-1	TRBV20-1	CSALAGQANEQFF	TGCAGTGCCCTAGCGGGACAAGCCAATGAGCAGTTCTTC
TRBD2	many	TRBJ2-1	TRBV10-1	CASSGRGLALGDEQFF	TGCGCCAGCAGTGGAAGGGGACTAGCTCTCGGCGATGAGCAGTTCTTC
TRBD2	many	TRBJ2-1	TRBV2	CASSSLAGAPSKQFF	TGTGCCAGCAGTTCCTTAGCGGGAGCCCCTTCAAAGCAGTTCTTC
-	many	TRBJ1-4	TRBV6-5	CASSYRGLHNEKLFF	TGTGCCAGCAGTTACCGAGGGCTCCATAATGAAAAACTGTTTTTT
-	-	TRBJ2-2	TRBV5-1	CASSLLTDTGELFF	TGCGCCAGCAGCTTGTTGACCGACACCGGGGAGCTGTTTTTT
-	few	TRBJ2-1	TRBV5-1	CASSLFGGEYNEQFF	TGCGCCAGCAGCTTGTTCGGGGGAGAGTACAATGAGCAGTTCTTC
TRBD1	-	TRBJ2-7	TRBV3-1	CASSPRGQAAGEQYF	TGTGCCAGCAGCCCCAGGGGGCAGGCAGCGGGCGAGCAGTACTTC
-	-	TRBJ2-5	TRBV2	CASRVGETQYF	TGTGCCAGCAGGGTTGGAGAGACCCAGTACTTC
-	-	TRBJ2-7	TRBV12-3/TRBV12-4	CASSWHSYEQYF	TGTGCCAGCAGTTGGCACTCCTACGAGCAGTACTTC
TRBD1	many	TRBJ1-1	TRBV6-5	CASSSRTGGTEAFF	TGTGCCAGCAGTTCCCGGACAGGGGGCACTGAAGCTTTCTTT
TRBD1	many	TRBJ2-1	TRBV7-2	CASSWDRGLNEQFF	TGTGCCAGCAGCTGGGACAGGGGGCTAAATGAGCAGTTCTTC
-	many	TRBJ1-2	TRBV6-2/TRBV6-3	CASRDGGLYYGYTF	TGTGCCAGCAGAGATGGGGGATTATACTATGGCTACACCTTC
-	many	TRBJ2-3	TRBV29-1	CSATVNTDTQYF	TGCAGCGCAACTGTTAACACAGATACGCAGTATTTT
-	-	TRBJ1-2	TRBV2	CASRELDYYGYTF	TGTGCCAGCAGAGAATTGGACTACTATGGCTACACCTTC
-	many	TRBJ2-1	TRBV6-6	CASCRQEGNEQFF	TGTGCCAGCTGTCGACAGGAGGGTAATGAGCAGTTCTTC
-	-	TRBJ1-2	TRBV5-6	CASSFGLLTANYGYTF	TGTGCCAGCAGCTTCGGACTACTTACCGCTAACTATGGCTACACCTTC
-	many	TRBJ2-5	TRBV20-1	CSARGGRGGETQYF	TGCAGTGCTAGAGGCGGGCGAGGTGGAGAGACCCAGTACTTC
-	many	TRBJ1-5	TRBV12-3/TRBV12-4	CASSLSFNQPQHF	TGTGCCAGCAGTTTAAGCTTCAATCAGCCCCAGCATTTT
TRBD2	-	TRBJ2-1	TRBV20-1	CSARPIAGGPYNEQFF	TGCAGTGCTAGACCCATAGCGGGGGGACCTTACAATGAGCAGTTCTTC
TRBD1	-	TRBJ1-1	TRBV6-1	CASLGQVFEAFF	TGTGCCAGTTTGGGACAGGTCTTTGAAGCTTTCTTT
-	few	TRBJ2-2	TRBV18	CASSPPARGTGELFF	TGTGCCAGCTCACCTCCGGCCCGGGGCACCGGGGAGCTGTTTTTT
-	many	TRBJ1-4	TRBV5-1	CASSLDGRPNEKLFF	TGCGCCAGCAGCTTGGATGGCCGGCCTAATGAAAAACTGTTTTTT
-	-	TRBJ2-2	TRBV5-1	CASSLVQKNTGELFF	TGCGCCAGCAGCTTGGTACAGAAAAACACCGGGGAGCTGTTTTTT
TRBD1	-	TRBJ2-5	TRBV12-3/TRBV12-4	CASRPTRQGGYQETQYF	TGTGCCAGCAGACCAACCCGACAGGGGGGGTACCAAGAGACCCAGTACTTC
-	-	TRBJ2-5	TRBV7-2	CASSLDRVQETQYF	TGTGCCAGCAGCTTAGACCGGGTCCAAGAGACCCAGTACTTC
-	-	TRBJ2-7	TRBV11-2	CASSSQEDAVYEQYF	TGTGCCAGCAGCAGCCAGGAGGATGCCGTCTACGAGCAGTACTTC
-	few	TRBJ2-1	TRBV7-4	CASSTPSTIYNEQFF	TGTGCCAGCAGCACCCCGTCGACAATTTACAATGAGCAGTTCTTC
-	-	TRBJ2-3	TRBV11-2	CASSLQRGTDTQYF	TGTGCCAGCAGCTTACAGCGAGGCACAGATACGCAGTATTTT
TRBD2	-	TRBJ2-2	TRBV28	CAIKSSRGGPGELFF	TGTGCCATAAAAAGTAGCCGGGGGGGCCCCGGGGAGCTGTTTTTT
TRBD1	few	TRBJ2-4	TRBV6-5	CASSSDRVGAKNIQYF	TGTGCCAGCAGTTCCGACAGGGTGGGGGCCAAAAACATTCAGTACTTC
-	many	TRBJ2-1	TRBV12-3/TRBV12-4	CASSRPGAGYNEQFF	TGTGCCAGCAGCAGACCAGGGGCCGGATACAATGAGCAGTTCTTC
-	few	TRBJ2-5	TRBV27	CASSLWDGQETQYF	TGTGCCAGCAGTTTATGGGACGGCCAAGAGACCCAGTACTTC
TRBD2	once	TRBJ2-7	TRBV20-1	CSAERLAATYEQYF	TGCAGTGCAGAGAGACTAGCGGCGACCTACGAGCAGTACTTC
TRBD1	few	TRBJ1-6	TRBV7-9	CASSPRQGNNSPLHF	TGTGCCAGCAGCCCCCGACAGGGGAATAATTCACCCCTCCACTTT
-	many	TRBJ1-2	TRBV10-3	CAINGGYGYTF	TGTGCCATCAATGGGGGCTATGGCTACACCTTC
-	many	TRBJ2-1	TRBV10-3	CAIRAVGSQNNEQFF	TGTGCCATCAGGGCCGTGGGTAGCCAGAACAATGAGCAGTTCTTC
-	few	TRBJ2-1	TRBV28	CASSPPGPLSYNEQFF	TGTGCCAGCAGTCCGCCGGGGCCCCTCTCCTACAATGAGCAGTTCTTC
-	few	TRBJ2-5	TRBV5-8	CASSLVGVQETQYF	TGTGCCAGCAGCTTGGTAGGGGTACAAGAGACCCAGTACTTC
-	many	TRBJ1-2	TRBV20-1	CSARIEGVQGYTF	TGCAGTGCCAGGATAGAAGGGGTCCAGGGCTACACCTTC
-	-	TRBJ2-3	TRBV13	CASSFLVVFSSTDTQYF	TGTGCCAGCAGCTTCTTAGTTGTTTTTTCTAGCACAGATACGCAGTATTTT
-	few	TRBJ2-3	TRBV6-5	CASSYSGSLDTQYF	TGTGCCAGCAGTTACTCGGGGTCCCTGGATACGCAGTATTTT
-	few	TRBJ1-3	TRBV12-3/TRBV12-4	CASSRGYRERDTIYF	TGTGCCAGCAGCCGGGGATACAGGGAGAGGGACACCATATATTTT
-	many	TRBJ1-5	TRBV5-1	CASSLGGLPQPQHF	TGCGCCAGCAGCTTGGGGGGGCTCCCTCAGCCCCAGCATTTT
-	many	TRBJ1-1	TRBV12-3/TRBV12-4	CASRYHDLAAFF	TGTGCCAGCAGATATCACGACTTGGCAGCTTTCTTT
-	many	TRBJ2-1	TRBV6-4	CASRETGSGSYNEQFF	TGTGCCAGCAGAGAAACCGGGAGTGGTTCCTACAATGAGCAGTTCTTC
-	-	TRBJ2-2	TRBV19	CASRRDPSSRDTGELFF	TGTGCCAGTAGGCGGGACCCCTCATCCAGGGACACCGGGGAGCTGTTTTTT
TRBD1	many	TRBJ2-3	TRBV20-1	CSANPNRGTFTDTQYF	TGCAGTGCTAACCCAAACAGGGGCACTTTCACAGATACGCAGTATTTT